This T cell receptor (beta chain) was retrieved from a study of T cell clonotyping in hematopoietic cell transplantation. Repertoires were generated with immunoSEQ multiplex PCR, while TCRdb's copy carries only in-frame clones and drops some. The sample yields about 5,100 clones, just under 75% seen once. Germline assignment: CDR1 DFQATT and CDR2 SNEGSKA (reference sequence). The CDR3 is 11 residues long. V lost 6 bases, J lost 6 bases, and 8 bases lay in between. The receptor was isolated from a female patient aged 50-60 years who had an allogeneic stem cell transplant, so the T cells may come from the graft donor. Some clones in this sample may be carry-over from other donors' samples. The starting material was PBMCs, obtained 100 days after allogeneic stem cell transplant. The V call is TRBV20-1, the J call TRBJ2-2; D gene uncertain. DNA for the CDR3: TGCAGTGCCCCTTGGGCCGGGGAGCTGTTTTTT. Protein sequence: CSAPWAGELFF.